This T cell receptor (beta chain) derives from a study of shared clonotypes between healthy human individuals. Looking at the study overall: Ranging from 18 to 49 in age, donors were two women and three men.

Using immunoSEQ multiplex PCR, the repertoire was profiled, and TCRdb retains in-frame clones only, with some absent. This sample has 2.3 million or so clones, with more than 85% found just once. The V end lost 2 bases, the J end lost 2 bases, and 19 bases lay between the germline ends. Germline values: CDR1 SGHVS, CDR2 FNYEAQ. This CDR3 has 17 amino acids. The sequenced sample was naive CD4+ T cells from PBMCs. Subset specified: CD45RA+ positively selected. The receptor was isolated from a man between 18 and 35 years old in good health. Some clones in this sample may be carry-over from other donors' samples. The J gene is TRBJ2-7, the V gene TRBV7-6; the D gene is possibly TRBD2 (6 bases). As DNA, the CDR3 is TGTGCCAGCAGCTTACCCCGCCGCGGGATAGGCCCCTACGAGCAGTACTTC. This sequence encodes CASSLPRRGIGPYEQYF.